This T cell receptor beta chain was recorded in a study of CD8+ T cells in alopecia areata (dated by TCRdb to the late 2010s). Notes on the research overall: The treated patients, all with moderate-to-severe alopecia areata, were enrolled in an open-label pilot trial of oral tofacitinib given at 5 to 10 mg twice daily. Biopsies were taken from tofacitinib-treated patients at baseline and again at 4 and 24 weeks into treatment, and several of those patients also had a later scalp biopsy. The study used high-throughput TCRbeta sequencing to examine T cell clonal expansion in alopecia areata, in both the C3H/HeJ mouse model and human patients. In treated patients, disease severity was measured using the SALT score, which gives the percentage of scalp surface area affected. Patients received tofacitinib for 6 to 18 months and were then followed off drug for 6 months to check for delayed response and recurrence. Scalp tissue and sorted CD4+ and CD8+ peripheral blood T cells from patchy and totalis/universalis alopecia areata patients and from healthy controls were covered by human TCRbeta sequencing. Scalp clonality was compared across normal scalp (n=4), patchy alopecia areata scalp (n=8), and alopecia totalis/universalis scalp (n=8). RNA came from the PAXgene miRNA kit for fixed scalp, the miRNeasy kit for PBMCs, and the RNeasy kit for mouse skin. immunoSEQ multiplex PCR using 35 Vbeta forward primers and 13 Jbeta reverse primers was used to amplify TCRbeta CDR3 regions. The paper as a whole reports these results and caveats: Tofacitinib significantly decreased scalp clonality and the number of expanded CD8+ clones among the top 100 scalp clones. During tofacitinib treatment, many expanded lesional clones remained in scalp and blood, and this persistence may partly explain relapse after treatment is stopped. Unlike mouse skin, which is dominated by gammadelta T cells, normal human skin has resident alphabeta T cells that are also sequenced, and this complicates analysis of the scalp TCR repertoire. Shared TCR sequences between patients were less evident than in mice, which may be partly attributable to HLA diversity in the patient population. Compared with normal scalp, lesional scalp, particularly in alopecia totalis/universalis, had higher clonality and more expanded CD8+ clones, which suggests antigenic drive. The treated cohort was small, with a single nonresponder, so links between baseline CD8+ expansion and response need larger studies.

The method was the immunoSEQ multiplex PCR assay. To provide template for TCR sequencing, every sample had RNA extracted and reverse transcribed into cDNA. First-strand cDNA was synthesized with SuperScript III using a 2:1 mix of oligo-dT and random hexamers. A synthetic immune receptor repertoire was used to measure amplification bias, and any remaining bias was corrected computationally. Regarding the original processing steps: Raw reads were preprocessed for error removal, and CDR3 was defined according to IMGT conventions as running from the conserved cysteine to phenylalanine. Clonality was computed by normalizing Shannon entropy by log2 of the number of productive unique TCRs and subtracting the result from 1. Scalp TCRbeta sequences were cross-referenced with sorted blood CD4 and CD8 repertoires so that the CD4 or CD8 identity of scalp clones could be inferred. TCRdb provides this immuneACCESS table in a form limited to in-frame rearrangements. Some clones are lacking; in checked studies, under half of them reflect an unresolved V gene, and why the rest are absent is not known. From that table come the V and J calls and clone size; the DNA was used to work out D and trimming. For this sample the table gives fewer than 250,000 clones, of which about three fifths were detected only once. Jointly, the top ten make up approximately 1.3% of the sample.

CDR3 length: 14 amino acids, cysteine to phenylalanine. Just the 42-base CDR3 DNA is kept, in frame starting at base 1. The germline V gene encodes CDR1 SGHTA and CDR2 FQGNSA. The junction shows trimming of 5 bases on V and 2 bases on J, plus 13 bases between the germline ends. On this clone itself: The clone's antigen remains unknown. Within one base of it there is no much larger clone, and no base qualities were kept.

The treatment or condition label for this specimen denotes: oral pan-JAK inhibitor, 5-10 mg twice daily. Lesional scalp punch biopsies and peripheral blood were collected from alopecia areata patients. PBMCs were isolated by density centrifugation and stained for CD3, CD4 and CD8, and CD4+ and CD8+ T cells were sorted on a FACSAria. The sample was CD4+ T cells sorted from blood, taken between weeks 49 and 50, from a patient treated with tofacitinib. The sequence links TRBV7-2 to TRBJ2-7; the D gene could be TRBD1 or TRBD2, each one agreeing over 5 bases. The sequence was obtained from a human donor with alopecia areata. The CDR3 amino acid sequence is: CASSGRDGTYEQYF. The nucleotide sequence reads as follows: TGTGCCAGCAGCGGACGGGACGGGACCTACGAGCAGTACTTC.